This TCR beta chain appears in the sequencing data of a study of CD8+ T cells in alopecia areata. Study-wide background: Treated patients were dosed with oral tofacitinib, taking 5 to 10 mg twice daily. Study observations and caveats: On tofacitinib, scalp clonality and expanded CD8+ clones among top 100 fell significantly. Many expanded lesional clones stayed in scalp and blood while on tofacitinib.

CDR3 length: 14 residues. Trimming took 5 bases from V and 2 from J, leaving 9 bases between them. In germline, CDR1 is SGHVS, CDR2 FQNEAQ. cDNA prepared by RNA extraction and subsequent reverse transcription served as the template for sequencing. This table comes from immunoSEQ multiplex PCR, and its TCRdb copy is limited to in-frame clones, with some not included. The table lists approximately 6,900 clones, roughly 75% of them singletons. Treatment meaning: oral pan-JAK inhibitor, 5-10 mg twice daily. Alopecia areata patients gave lesional scalp punch biopsies and peripheral blood samples. To note about this clone: Antigen specificity is unknown.

The gene calls are TRBV7-8 and TRBJ1-4, with TRBD1 as a possible D gene (5 bases). The TCR sequence derives from a human donor with alopecia areata. Sample: skin, taken at week 4, from a patient treated with tofacitinib. The CDR3: CASSAGWTNEKLFF. The CDR3 DNA follows: TGTGCCAGCAGCGCAGGGTGGACTAATGAAAAACTGTTTTTT.